Listed here are 26 T cell receptor beta chains from one sample, sequenced in a study of blood T cell repertoires in COVID-19. The repertoire was sequenced with immunoSEQ multiplex PCR; TCRdb's copy has only in-frame clones and lacks some. This sample has 200,000 to 250,000 clones, with approximately 90% found just once. Specimen: peripheral blood. These receptors all come from a man aged 45-65 years with COVID-19, enrolled during active disease.

The J gene is TRBJ1-4, the V gene TRBV28; D not certain. CDR3 length: 12 residues. Trimming removed 3 bases at V and 8 bases at J, with 7 bases between. The germline V gene encodes CDR1 MDHEN and CDR2 SYDVKM. This chain's CDR3 is CASSLWAEKLFF. The DNA of the CDR3 is TGTGCCAGCAGTTTGTGGGCAGAAAAACTGTTTTTT. Together with reference TRBV28 and TRBJ1-4, the CDR3 gives the full variable domain: DVKVTQSSRYLVKRTGEKVFLECVQDMDHENMFWYRQDPGLGLRLIYFSYDVKMKEKGDIPEGYSVSREKKERFSLILESASTNQTSMYLCASSLWAEKLFFGSGTQLSVL.

The chain uses TRBV11-3 and TRBJ2-5; D is ambiguous. The CDR3 spans 13 residues. Trimming removed 2 bases from V and 2 bases from J, with 6 bases in between. Per the germline V gene, CDR1 is SGHNT and CDR2 is YENEEA. DNA of the CDR3: TGTGCCAGCAGCTTAACGCTACAAGAGACCCAGTACTTC. Protein product: CASSLTLQETQYF.

DNA of the CDR3: TGTGCCAGCAGCCCCCTCGGGGTAGCGACGGTCGGGGAGCTGTTTTTT. It translates to CASSPLGVATVGELFF. The chain uses TRBV7-3 and TRBJ2-2, with D perhaps TRBD2 (5 bases). V was pared by 5 bases and J by 7 bases, with 20 bases between. This CDR3 spans 16 amino acids. Germline CDR1 and CDR2: SGHTA and FQGTGA. Based on the CDR3 plus reference TRBV7-3 and TRBJ2-2, the full variable domain is GAGVSQTPSNKVTEKGKYVELRCDPISGHTALYWYRQSLGQGPEFLIYFQGTGAADDSGLPNDRFFAVRPEGSVSTLKIQRTERGDSAVYLCASSPLGVATVGELFFGEGSRLTVL.

This chain joins TRBV6-5 and TRBJ1-2; 11 positions agree with TRBD1. The CDR3 sequence is 14 residues long. V dropped 6 bases and J dropped 6; count of bases not matched to a gene: 6. Germline CDR1 MNHEY, CDR2 SVGAGI. The DNA for the CDR3 is TGTGCCAGCAGCCGGGGACAGGGGGTGAATGGCTACACCTTC. It specifies CASSRGQGVNGYTF.

J is TRBJ2-5 and V is TRBV24-1; 7 positions agree with TRBD1. V gave up 3 bases and J gave up 5 bases; unmatched junction bases: 8. Germline V lookup: CDR1 KGHDR, CDR2 SFDVKD. The length of the CDR3 is 15 residues. The CDR3 DNA follows: TGTGCCACCAGTGATACAAACAGGGGTGCGGAGACCCAGTACTTC. It is translated as CATSDTNRGAETQYF.

The chain has TRBV4-2 and TRBJ1-4; TRBD1 might be the D (6 bases). CDR3 length: 15 amino acids. V lost 0 bases and J lost 6, with 11 bases in between. Germline values: CDR1 LGHNA, CDR2 YNFKEQ. In nucleotides, the CDR3 is TGTGCCAGCAGCCAAGAGGGGGCGTCGGATGAAAAACTGTTTTTT. Its translation: CASSQEGASDEKLFF.

V usage is TRBV5-1 and J usage is TRBJ2-1; 9 nucleotides agree with TRBD1. Germline CDR1 SGHRS, CDR2 YFSETQ. This CDR3 is built from 16 residues. Trimming removed 7 bases from V and 0 bases from J; junction bases left unmatched: 8. The CDR3 bases are TGCGCCAGCCGACCCGGGACAGGGAACTCCTACAATGAGCAGTTCTTC. Translation: CASRPGTGNSYNEQFF.

CDR3 bases: TGTGCCAGCAGCCACCCCGATACCGGGACAGGGATTGCAACTAATGAAAAACTGTTTTTT. This encodes CASSHPDTGTGIATNEKLFF. The chain is built from TRBV4-2 and TRBJ1-4, with 9 positions matching TRBD1. Germline loops: CDR1 LGHNA, CDR2 YNFKEQ. The CDR3 loop spans 20 amino acids. After removal of 3 bases from V and 0 bases from J, the junction contained 14 bases not matched to a gene.

This clone is a singleton in its sample. This chain's CDR3 is CAIGTSENNEQFF. The CDR3 bases are TGTGCCATCGGGACTAGCGAGAACAATGAGCAGTTCTTC. This chain joins TRBV24-1 and TRBJ2-1; 10 positions agree with TRBD2. V shed 11 bases, J shed 5 bases, and the junction held 5 bases outside the gene matches. The length of the CDR3 is 13 residues. The germline CDR1 and CDR2 sequences are KGHDR and SFDVKD.

The gene calls are TRBV2 and TRBJ2-2; 7 bases agree with TRBD2. The CDR3 runs 13 residues. The junction had 6 bases not matched to a gene; V was cut back by 9 bases and J by 5 bases. Per the germline V gene, CDR1 is SNHLY and CDR2 is FYNNEI. CDR3 sequence: CARSRRETGELFF. In DNA form, the CDR3 reads TGTGCCAGGTCCCGGCGGGAGACCGGGGAGCTGTTTTTT.

The chain carries TRBV6-2 or TRBV6-3 and TRBJ2-1; 8 nucleotides align to TRBD1. The CDR3 loop spans 16 amino acids. CDR1 is MNHEY, CDR2 SVGEGT, per germline. V dropped 0 bases and J dropped 8; count of bases not matched to a gene: 9. Here the CDR3 reads CASSYSDRGSIDEQFF. The CDR3 bases are TGTGCCAGCAGTTACTCCGACAGGGGTTCTATTGATGAGCAGTTCTTC.

The chain combines TRBV7-9 with TRBJ2-2, with TRBD2 as a possible D gene (6 bases). The CDR3 covers 17 residues. Germline lookup yields CDR1 SEHNR and CDR2 FQNEAQ (reference sequence). V lost 4 bases and J 0 bases, leaving 15 bases between the germline ends. CDR3 sequence reads: CASSSPAGGSNTGELFF. In nucleotides, the CDR3 is TGTGCCAGCAGCTCCCCGGCCGGGGGATCGAACACCGGGGAGCTGTTTTTT.

The chain carries TRBV18 and TRBJ2-2; D perhaps matches TRBD1 (6 bases). In germline, CDR1 is KGHSH, CDR2 LQKENI. This CDR3 comprises 16 residues. V lost 1 base and J lost 1, with 10 bases in between. The CDR3 reads CASSPQQGMNTGELFF. The CDR3 DNA reads TGTGCCAGCTCACCACAGCAGGGGATGAACACCGGGGAGCTGTTTTTT. Looking up the rest from reference TRBV18 and TRBJ2-2 gives the full variable domain: NAGVMQNPRHLVRRRGQEARLRCSPMKGHSHVYWYRQLPEEGLKFMVYLQKENIIDESGMPKERFSAEFPKEGPSILRIQQVVRGDSAAYFCASSPQQGMNTGELFFGEGSRLTVL.

V gene TRBV5-5 combines with J gene TRBJ1-1, with 12 positions matching TRBD1. This CDR3 is 16 amino acids long. V lost 3 bases, J lost 10 bases, and 13 bases stayed unmatched. The germline CDR1 and CDR2 sequences are SGHKS and YYEKEE (reference sequence). CDR3 protein: CASSSTGTGGAGGAFF. The DNA for the CDR3 is TGTGCCAGCAGCTCAACCGGGACAGGGGGCGCAGGAGGAGCTTTCTTT.

The rearrangement joins TRBV2 to TRBJ2-7; 10 bases align to TRBD1. V was clipped by 0 bases and J by 1 base; unmatched bases: 0. This CDR3 region has 15 residues. Germline assignment: CDR1 SNHLY and CDR2 FYNNEI. As DNA, the CDR3 is TGTGCCAGCAGTGAAGCGGGACAGGGGTCCTACGAGCAGTACTTC. The encoded protein is CASSEAGQGSYEQYF.

This chain connects TRBV12-5 to TRBJ2-7; 10 nucleotides line up with TRBD1. Losses at the gene ends were 5 bases for V and 4 bases for J; bases not matched to a gene: 8. There are 15 residues in the CDR3. In germline, CDR1 is LGHNT, CDR2 FRNRAP. For the CDR3, the DNA is TGTGCTAGTGGTCTTGGGACAGGGGCAAGTTACGAGCAGTACTTC. Translated: CASGLGTGASYEQYF.

The V call is TRBV27, the J call TRBJ1-2; 8 bases agree with TRBD1. CDR1 and CDR2 (germline): MNHEY, SMNVEV (reference sequence). V lost 5 bases and J lost 4; bases outside the gene matches: 12. The CDR3 has 16 amino acids. The CDR3 here is CASSLGQAGPFYGYTF. CDR3 bases: TGTGCCAGCAGTCTGGGACAGGCTGGCCCCTTCTATGGCTACACCTTC.

This chain links TRBV3-1 (or the pseudogene TRBV3-2) with TRBJ2-1; D remains unclear. Germline V gene lookup returns CDR1 LGHDT and CDR2 YNNKEL (reference sequence). V shed 4 bases and J shed 4 bases, with 23 bases lying between them. The CDR3 consists of 18 residues. Written as DNA, the CDR3 is TGTGCCAGCAGCCGACCTATAGCCCGAGCGACGCGGTACAATGAGCAGTTCTTC. This codes for CASSRPIARATRYNEQFF.

The V and J genes are TRBV29-1 and TRBJ2-7, with D unresolved. CDR1 and CDR2 from the germline V gene are SQVTM and ANQGSEA. The CDR3 runs to 14 residues. Trimming removed 4 bases at V and 0 bases at J, with 13 bases between. The CDR3 sequence: CSVGVGGSSYEQYF. DNA for the CDR3: TGCAGCGTTGGTGTTGGCGGTAGCTCCTACGAGCAGTACTTC.

The chain is built from TRBV7-2 and TRBJ1-1; D possibly corresponds to TRBD1 (5 bases). CDR3 length: 14 residues. V lost 1 base and J lost 5, with 11 bases in between. From germline, CDR1 is SGHTA and CDR2 FQGNSA. The CDR3 region is CASSLEGIGTEAFF. The CDR3 nucleotides are TGTGCCAGCAGCTTAGAGGGGATTGGGACTGAAGCTTTCTTT.

CDR3 sequence reads: CASTQGVGVSYYGYTF. The CDR3 region has the DNA TGTGCCAGCACTCAAGGAGTAGGGGTCAGCTACTATGGCTACACCTTC. This chain links TRBV5-8 with TRBJ1-2; tentatively, D is TRBD1 (5 bases). This CDR3 is 16 amino acids long. Trimming took 6 bases from V and 3 from J, leaving 21 bases between them. From germline, CDR1 is SGHTS and CDR2 YDEGEE.

The genes are TRBV19 and TRBJ1-5; the match to TRBD1 covers 8 bases. Germline V gene lookup returns CDR1 LNHDA and CDR2 SQIVND (reference sequence). The CDR3 sequence is 14 residues long. The V segment lost 2 bases and the J segment 6 bases; nucleotides outside the gene matches: 3. CDR3 region: CASSIPGGGQPQHF. The CDR3 DNA is TGTGCCAGTAGTATACCAGGGGGCGGTCAGCCCCAGCATTTT.

The V and J genes are TRBV20-1 and TRBJ1-2, with 8 positions matching TRBD1. CDR3 length: 13 residues. CDR1 DFQATT and CDR2 SNEGSKA come from the germline V gene (reference sequence). Unmatched junction bases numbered 8, after V lost 3 bases and J lost 8 bases. CDR3 sequence: CSASPGQGSGYTF. The CDR3 DNA reads TGCAGTGCTAGTCCTGGACAGGGCTCCGGCTACACCTTC.

This chain joins TRBV3-1 (or the pseudogene TRBV3-2) and TRBJ2-5, with D possibly matching TRBD2 (7 bases). Germline assignment: CDR1 LGHDT and CDR2 YNNKEL (reference sequence). CDR3 length: 20 residues. V was shortened by 8 bases and J by 3 bases, with 34 bases between the two germline ends. CDR3 coding DNA: TGTGCCAGCGTCGGTTGGCGAGGGGGGGACACACGTTGGGCCAAAGAGACCCAGTACTTC. This gives the protein CASVGWRGGDTRWAKETQYF.

The J gene is TRBJ1-4, the V gene TRBV7-9; 7 nucleotides align to TRBD1. The CDR3 totals 15 residues. V gave up 5 bases and J gave up 7 bases; unmatched junction bases: 10. Germline-derived CDR1 and CDR2 are SEHNR and FQNEAQ (reference sequence). This CDR3 is CASSPHEGALEKLFF. The CDR3 nucleotides read TGTGCCAGCAGCCCCCATGAGGGGGCGCTTGAAAAACTGTTTTTT. The variable domain in full, with the rest retrieved from reference TRBV7-9 and TRBJ1-4, is DTGVSQNPRHKITKRGQNVTFRCDPISEHNRLYWYRQTLGQGPEFLTYFQNEAQLEKSRLLSDRFSAERPKGSFSTLEIQRTEQGDSAMYLCASSPHEGALEKLFFGSGTQLSVL.

The J gene is TRBJ1-2, the V gene TRBV27; D is unresolved. The CDR3 is made up of 12 amino acids. Germline CDR1 and CDR2: MNHEY and SMNVEV (reference sequence). The V end lost 4 bases, the J end lost 2 bases, and 5 bases lay between the germline ends. CDR3 amino acids: CASSSQNYGYTF. CDR3 coding DNA: TGTGCCAGCAGTTCACAGAACTATGGCTACACCTTC.